Detailed here is one TCR beta chain. Its cognate antigen is unknown. Produced via immunoSEQ multiplex PCR; TCRdb's table is partial and in-frame only. The sample yields roughly 70,000 clones, 88% seen once. The data derive from a study of T cell responses to AZD1222 COVID-19 vaccine. The CDR3 covers 14 residues. The germline V and J ends were trimmed by 3 bases and 6 bases, with 18 bases remaining between them. Germline values: CDR1 GTSNPN, CDR2 SVGIG (reference sequence). General study results and limits: Nearly half of unique spike-specific TCRs reportedly avoided B.1.351 and B.1.1.7 mutated regions.

Sequenced material: peripheral blood, taken 28 days after the second dose of the MenACWY control vaccine. The sequence was obtained from an adult who received the MenACWY meningococcal vaccine as a control. The chain carries TRBV30 and TRBJ2-7; unclear D gene. CDR3 in DNA: TGTGCCTGGAGCAGCTTTCTTTCACCGGGCGAGCAGTACTTC. Translation: CAWSSFLSPGEQYF.